The clone carrying this T cell receptor (beta chain) was seen ten or more times. Its antigen is not identified. This sample is part of a study of T-cell reconstitution after alpha-beta-depleted transplantation in children. With 5 bases removed from V and 2 bases from J, the gap between germline ends came to 9 bases. The CDR3 totals 13 residues. Germline V gene lookup returns CDR1 DFQATT and CDR2 SNEGSKA (reference sequence). A library of TCRbeta sequences, prepared with unique molecular identifiers, was generated. TCRdb used MiXCR to reprocess the PCR reads, holding one entry per CDR3 protein. The profile shows about 490,000 distinct CDR3 sequences, roughly a tenth of them singletons. Whole-study results and caveats: When one year had passed after transplant, most T-cell counts and diversity came from newly produced T cells. After transplant, at about two months, alpha-beta T cells were reportedly derived from several hundred expanded graft clones. High day-60 TCRbeta diversity in some patients came from surviving recipient T cells and thymic progenitors.

The sequence was collected from a child aged 2 to 9 with inherited bone marrow failure, due to receive a stem cell transplant. The rearrangement joins TRBV20-1 to TRBJ1-4; tentative D call: TRBD1 (5 bases). The material sequenced was PBMCs, taken before TCRalphabeta/CD19-depleted stem cell transplant. The CDR3 DNA follows: TGCAGTGCTGGGGCCAGCACTAATGAAAAACTGTTTTTT. Residues: CSAGASTNEKLFF.